One and the same sample provided the 22 T cell receptor beta chains below, sequenced in a study of PD-1 blockade in classical Hodgkin lymphoma. Time point of the sample: cycle 4 day 1 (C4D1), after five to seven weeks of nivolumab. Following autologous stem cell transplantation, relapse occurred in every patient, and exposure to brentuximab vedotin varied. Magnetic negative selection of thawed PBMCs was the method by which CD4+ T cells were purified. Only in-frame clones appear in the TCRdb table, and some are missing; sequencing was by immunoSEQ multiplex PCR. The sample includes about 27,000 clones, 75% to 90% seen only once; the top ten take around 2.4%. The input for sequencing was CD4+ T cells from blood, taken before the fourth cycle of nivolumab. The receptors here all came from a human donor with classical Hodgkin lymphoma.

This chain uses TRBV7-9 with TRBJ1-1; D remains unclear. V was cut by 3 bases and J by 0 bases, with 8 bases left in between. The CDR3 contains 14 residues. Looked up from germline, CDR1 is SEHNR and CDR2 is FQNEAQ (reference sequence). For the CDR3, the DNA is TGTGCCAGCAGCTTTTGGGGTATGAACACTGAAGCTTTCTTT. As protein: CASSFWGMNTEAFF.

The chain is built from TRBV11-1 and TRBJ1-4, with a tentative D call TRBD1 (6 bases). Germline values: CDR1 SGHAT, CDR2 FQDESV (reference sequence). V was clipped by 4 bases and J by 8 bases, with 17 bases between them. The CDR3 totals 15 residues. The CDR3 spells CASSSQGKGEEKLFF. In DNA, the CDR3 is TGTGCCAGCAGCTCGCAGGGGAAGGGGGAAGAAAAACTGTTTTTT.

The chain links TRBV18 to TRBJ2-1; no definite D call. V shed 1 base and J shed 5 bases, with 9 bases lying between them. The CDR3 has 14 amino acids. Germline V CDR1 and CDR2: KGHSH, LQKENI. In DNA form, the CDR3 reads TGTGCCAGCTCACCACAATACCAAAACAATGAGCAGTTCTTC. It encodes CASSPQYQNNEQFF.

The chain recombines TRBV4-3 with TRBJ2-1; 10 bases line up with TRBD2. Germline CDR1 and CDR2: LGHNA and YSLEER. The CDR3 runs 16 residues. J gave up 6 bases and V 0 bases, and 5 bases lay outside the gene matches. In DNA, the CDR3 is TGCGCCAGCAGCCAAGATCTTATAGCGGGAGGCAATGAGCAGTTCTTC. Protein: CASSQDLIAGGNEQFF.

This chain joins TRBV5-8 and TRBJ1-2; the D is unclear. This CDR3 is 14 amino acids long. The V and J ends lost 0 bases and 6 bases respectively, with 12 bases between them. Germline V lookup: CDR1 SGHTS, CDR2 YDEGEE. The CDR3: CASSLGPGRDGYTF. The CDR3 DNA follows: TGTGCCAGCAGCTTGGGTCCGGGAAGGGATGGCTACACCTTC.

The chain has TRBV7-9 and TRBJ1-6; D is unclear. Trimming cost V 5 bases and J 8 bases, with 7 bases left between them. CDR1 and CDR2 from the germline V gene are SEHNR and FQNEAQ (reference sequence). The CDR3 sequence is 12 residues long. This chain's CDR3 is CASSDDYSPLHF. CDR3 nucleotides: TGTGCCAGCAGCGATGATTATTCACCCCTCCACTTT.

The chain joins TRBV7-9 to TRBJ2-4; D tentatively fits TRBD1 or TRBD2 (5 bases each). Deletions cut 3 bases from V and 10 bases from J, with 16 bases between. Germline V gene data show CDR1 as SEHNR and CDR2 as FQNEAQ (reference sequence). This CDR3 region has 14 residues. DNA of the CDR3: TGTGCCAGCAGCTTTGGGGGACGAACGGGGATTCAGTACTTC. This translates into CASSFGGRTGIQYF.

The J gene is TRBJ1-1, the V gene TRBV27; no clear D gene. V was trimmed by 4 bases and J by 3 bases, leaving 3 bases between them. The CDR3 has 11 amino acids. CDR1 is MNHEY and CDR2 is SMNVEV in the germline V gene (reference sequence). CDR3 amino acids: CASSSYTEAFF. CDR3 DNA: TGTGCCAGCAGTTCCTACACTGAAGCTTTCTTT.

In its sample, this clone was seen a few times. The sample has other DNA sequences that encode this CDR3 too. CDR3 nucleotides: TGCGCCAGCAGCTCACAAGAGACCCAGTACTTC. Protein: CASSSQETQYF. The rearrangement links TRBV5-1 to TRBJ2-5; D is unresolved. Germline CDR1 SGHRS, CDR2 YFSETQ. Between the trimmed V and J ends, which lost 3 bases and 2 bases, there was a span of 2 bases. This CDR3 spans 11 amino acids.

The chain couples TRBV6-6 to TRBJ2-2, with D possibly matching TRBD1 (5 bases). With 8 bases removed from V and 1 base from J, the gap between germline ends came to 11 bases. Germline loops: CDR1 MNHNY, CDR2 SVGAGI (reference sequence). This CDR3 spans 14 amino acids. The CDR3 spells CASRDQGNTGELFF. In DNA, the CDR3 is TGTGCCAGCCGAGACCAGGGGAACACCGGGGAGCTGTTTTTT.

CDR3 nucleotide sequence: TGCAGCGTCAATCTAGCGTCACAGAAGGGCGACTACAATGAGCAGTTCTTC. Protein: CSVNLASQKGDYNEQFF. The chain combines TRBV29-1 with TRBJ2-1, with D possibly TRBD2 on 6 matching bases. Germline CDR1 and CDR2: SQVTM and ANQGSEA. There are 17 residues in the CDR3. Deletions cut 6 bases from V and 3 bases from J, with 24 bases between.

This clone showed up just a few times. The chain carries TRBV6-1 and TRBJ1-1; D gene ambiguous. With 9 bases removed from V and 0 bases from J, the gap between germline ends came to 11 bases. Per germline, CDR1 MNHNS and CDR2 SASEGT. The CDR3 is 13 residues long. The chain's CDR3 is CASRLGVNTEAFF. The CDR3 DNA reads TGTGCCAGTAGATTGGGTGTGAACACTGAAGCTTTCTTT.

This clone was observed once. The chain combines TRBV14 with TRBJ2-5; 12 bases align to TRBD2. The CDR3 spans 16 residues. Germline loops: CDR1 SGHDN, CDR2 FVKESK. The J segment lost 5 bases and the V segment lost 3 bases, leaving 7 bases of the junction unmatched. Here the CDR3 DNA reads TGTGCCAGCAGCCAGGCAAGACTAGCGGGAGTTGAGACCCAGTACTTC. Its translation is CASSQARLAGVETQYF.

This rearrangement joins TRBV28 to TRBJ2-7; the D gene is possibly TRBD2 (5 bases). The CDR3 has 15 residues. CDR1 and CDR2 from the germline V gene are MDHEN and SYDVKM. V was trimmed by 7 bases and J by 1 base, leaving 17 bases between them. The CDR3 here is CASTPGSSESYEQYF. DNA of the CDR3: TGTGCCAGCACCCCGGGGAGTAGCGAGTCCTACGAGCAGTACTTC.

The gene calls are TRBV19 and TRBJ2-1; a possible D gene is TRBD1 (6 bases). Germline CDR1 LNHDA, CDR2 SQIVND (reference sequence). Trimming took off 6 bases at V and 0 bases at J, with 18 bases between the two ends. The CDR3 contains 17 residues. CDR3 in DNA: TGTGCCAGTAGCCCGAGTACAGGGTGGGACTCCTACAATGAGCAGTTCTTC. This sequence encodes CASSPSTGWDSYNEQFF.

The chain joins TRBV6-1 to TRBJ1-5; D perhaps matches TRBD1 (6 bases). The CDR3 has 15 residues. Germline V lookup: CDR1 MNHNS, CDR2 SASEGT. V lost 4 bases and J lost 3, with 13 bases in between. The CDR3: CASSATTGFNQPQHF. CDR3 coding DNA: TGTGCCAGCAGTGCGACTACAGGGTTCAATCAGCCCCAGCATTTT.

The gene calls are TRBV19 and TRBJ2-3; TRBD2 is a possible D gene (5 bases). V was trimmed by 0 bases and J by 6 bases, leaving 7 bases between them. The CDR3 is 13 amino acids. Looked up from germline, CDR1 is LNHDA and CDR2 is SQIVND (reference sequence). CDR3 region: CASSIDRGDTQYF. The CDR3 coding sequence is TGTGCCAGTAGTATAGACCGAGGGGATACGCAGTATTTT.

This clone was counted a single time. The genes are TRBV11-2 and TRBJ2-3, with 7 bases matching TRBD2. The CDR3 spans 16 residues. Germline assignment: CDR1 SGHAT and CDR2 FQNNGV. After removal of 1 base from V and 6 bases from J, the junction contained 10 bases not matched to a gene. The CDR3 loop is CASSLGPGAGADTQYF. The CDR3 nucleotides are TGTGCCAGCAGCTTAGGGCCCGGGGCGGGAGCGGATACGCAGTATTTT.

The gene calls are TRBV27 and TRBJ1-2; no firm D call. The CDR3 is 15 residues long. V lost 10 bases and J lost 1, with 19 bases in between. Germline values: CDR1 MNHEY, CDR2 SMNVEV (reference sequence). The CDR3 is CATARQGSFNYGYTF. The CDR3, as DNA: TGTGCCACAGCCCGCCAAGGGAGCTTTAACTATGGCTACACCTTC.

This clone was found once. This rearrangement joins TRBV4-3 to TRBJ2-5, with D tentatively TRBD1 (6 bases). CDR1 and CDR2 (germline): LGHNA, YSLEER. Trimming left V 2 bases short and J 1 base short, with 8 bases between. The CDR3 totals 14 residues. The CDR3 region is CASSQNRAQETQYF. The CDR3 DNA is TGCGCCAGCAGCCAAAACAGGGCCCAAGAGACCCAGTACTTC.

This rearrangement joins TRBV5-1 to TRBJ2-3; 7 bases line up with TRBD1. The CDR3 is 15 amino acids. The V segment lost 4 bases and the J segment 2 bases; nucleotides outside the gene matches: 7. The germline V gene encodes CDR1 SGHRS and CDR2 YFSETQ. CDR3 sequence reads: CASSTSGGDTDTQYF. The DNA for the CDR3 is TGCGCCAGCAGCACATCAGGGGGAGACACAGATACGCAGTATTTT.

The chain recombines TRBV30 with TRBJ2-5, with D unresolved. The CDR3 is 12 residues long. V lost 0 bases and J 4 bases, leaving 6 bases between the germline ends. Germline V gives CDR1 GTSNPN, CDR2 SVGIG (reference sequence). The CDR3 reads CAWSVRRETQYF. The CDR3 nucleotides are TGTGCCTGGAGTGTACGGCGAGAGACCCAGTACTTC.